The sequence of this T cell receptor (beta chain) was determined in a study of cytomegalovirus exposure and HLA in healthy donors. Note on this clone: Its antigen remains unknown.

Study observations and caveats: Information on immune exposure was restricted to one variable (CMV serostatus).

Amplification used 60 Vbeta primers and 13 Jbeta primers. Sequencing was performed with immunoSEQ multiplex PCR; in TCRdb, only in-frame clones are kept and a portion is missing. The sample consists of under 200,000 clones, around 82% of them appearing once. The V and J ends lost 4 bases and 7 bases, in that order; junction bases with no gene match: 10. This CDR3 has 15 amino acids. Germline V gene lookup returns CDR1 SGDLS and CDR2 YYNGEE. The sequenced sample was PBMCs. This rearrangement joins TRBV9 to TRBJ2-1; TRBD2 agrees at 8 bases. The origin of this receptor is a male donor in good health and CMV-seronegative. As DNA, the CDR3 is TGTGCCAGCAGCATATTCGGGGGGGAAGGAAATGAGCAGTTCTTC. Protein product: CASSIFGGEGNEQFF.